This paragraph covers one T cell receptor beta chain sequence. In the original analysis: Nucleated cell number was recorded as an estimate derived from reference gene primer amplification. Assay: immunoSEQ multiplex PCR; the TCRdb copy retains only in-frame clones and omits some. That table is the source of V, J and clone size, and D and trimming were worked out from the DNA. This sample has approximately 150,000 clones; approximately 89% occur once, and the top ten carry about 1.6%. The V and J ends lost 1 base and 0 bases respectively, with 6 bases between them. The length of the CDR3 is 14 residues. The germline V gene has CDR1 LGHDT and CDR2 YNNKEL (reference sequence). The sample originates from a study of blood T cell repertoires in COVID-19. About the study: Samples taken during acute and convalescent COVID-19 were collected in the United States, Italy and Spain. From T cells, B-cell-depleted T cells, or PBMCs came the material, which was cDNA or gDNA.

Sequencing was done on a sample of peripheral blood. J is TRBJ1-1 and V is TRBV3-1 (or the pseudogene TRBV3-2); D not certain. The receptor comes from a human donor in a cohort sampled during active COVID-19. CDR3 loop: CASSQAGMNTEAFF. The CDR3 coding sequence is TGTGCCAGCAGCCAAGCGGGGATGAACACTGAAGCTTTCTTT.